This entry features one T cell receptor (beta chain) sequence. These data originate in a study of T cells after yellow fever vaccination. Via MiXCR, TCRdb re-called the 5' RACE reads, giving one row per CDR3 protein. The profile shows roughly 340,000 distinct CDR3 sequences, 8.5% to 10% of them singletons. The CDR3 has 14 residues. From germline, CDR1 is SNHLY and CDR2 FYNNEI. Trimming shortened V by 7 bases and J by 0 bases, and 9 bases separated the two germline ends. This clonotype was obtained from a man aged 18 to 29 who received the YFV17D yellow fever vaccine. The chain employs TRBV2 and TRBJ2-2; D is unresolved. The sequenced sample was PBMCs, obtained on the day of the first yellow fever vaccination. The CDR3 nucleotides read TGTGCCAGCACTGGGAAAGCGAACACCGGGGAGCTGTTTTTT. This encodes CASTGKANTGELFF.